The rows below give T cell receptor beta chains drawn from one sample of a study of T cell responses to AZD1222 COVID-19 vaccine. Data came from immunoSEQ multiplex PCR; TCRdb stores just in-frame clones and leaves some out. The data show 200,000 to 250,000 clones, approximately 94% seen once. The input for sequencing was peripheral blood, taken on day 0 of MenACWY control vaccination. These receptors originate from an adult in good health. CDR3s include the opening cysteine and the closing phenylalanine or tryptophan. Fields, in order: CDR3 length, V gene, clone size, D gene, J gene, CDR3 DNA, CDR3 protein. The D gene is left open where the match is weak. Clone sizes are given selectively: once, few, many, or a class where the clone is expanded.

>16|TRBV3-1/TRBV3-2|NA|TRBD1|TRBJ1-2
TGTGCCAGCAGCCCCCCGGACAGGGGGGTTAACTATGGCTACACCTTC
CASSPPDRGVNYGYTF
>12|TRBV7-8|NA|NA|TRBJ1-2
TGTGCCAGCAGCCTGGCCCGAGAGGGCTACACCTTC
CASSLAREGYTF
>15|TRBV30|NA|NA|TRBJ1-1
TGTGCCTGGGCCCTCCGGCAGGCTATAACTTTGTCGGCTTTCTTT
CAWALRQAITLSAFF
>15|TRBV7-6|NA|NA|TRBJ2-2
TGTGCCAGCAGCTCTACAGGGATGGGGGCCGGGGAGCTGTTTTTT
CASSSTGMGAGELFF
>15|TRBV5-6|NA|NA|TRBJ1-2
TGTGCCAGCAGCGAATGGATATCTCTCTGGGGTGGCTACACCTTC
CASSEWISLWGGYTF
>15|TRBV7-2|NA|TRBD1|TRBJ1-2
TGTGCCAGCAGCCTCACTTACATGGGACAGCATGGCTACACCTTC
CASSLTYMGQHGYTF
>15|TRBV4-1|NA|NA|TRBJ2-3
TGCGCCAGCAGCCAAGGGCGGGGTCGCACAGATACGCAGTATTTT
CASSQGRGRTDTQYF
>14|TRBV9|NA|NA|TRBJ1-1
TGTGCCAGCAGCGTAGTAGGGGGGAGGAATGAAGCTTTCTTT
CASSVVGGRNEAFF
>16|TRBV2|NA|TRBD1|TRBJ1-4
TGTGCCAGCAGGGGAATACAGGGGGGTATTAATGAAAAACTGTTTTTT
CASRGIQGGINEKLFF
>17|TRBV3-1/TRBV3-2|NA|NA|TRBJ1-3
TGTGCCAGCAGCCAAGTTTTTAGACAGGCCTCTGGAAACACCATATATTTT
CASSQVFRQASGNTIYF
>15|TRBV6-5|NA|TRBD1|TRBJ1-1
TGTGCCAGCAGTCGCCGGGACAGCGCGTTTACTGAAGCTTTCTTT
CASSRRDSAFTEAFF
>12|TRBV3-1/TRBV3-2|once|NA|TRBJ2-7
TGTGCCAGCAGCCAAATGGGGGCGGAGCAGTACTTC
CASSQMGAEQYF
>17|TRBV7-2|NA|NA|TRBJ2-6
TGTGCCAGCAGCTTAGTGGTTGGTCCGTCTGGGGCCAACGTCCTGACTTTC
CASSLVVGPSGANVLTF
>16|TRBV4-3|NA|TRBD1|TRBJ1-6
TGCGCCAGCAGCCAAGAAGGGACAGGGGGCGGTTCACCCCTCCACTTT
CASSQEGTGGGSPLHF
>16|TRBV28|NA|TRBD1|TRBJ2-1
TGTGCCAGCAGAGGCTACAGGGCAGGGGGTCACAATGAGCAGTTCTTC
CASRGYRAGGHNEQFF
>14|TRBV3-1/TRBV3-2|NA|NA|TRBJ1-6
TGTGCCAGCAGCCAAGGGACTATTAATTCACCCCTCCACTTT
CASSQGTINSPLHF
>15|TRBV3-1/TRBV3-2|NA|NA|TRBJ1-4
TGTGCCAGCAGCCGAACGATGGACAGAGGCGAAAAACTGTTTTTT
CASSRTMDRGEKLFF
>13|TRBV7-2|once|TRBD2|TRBJ2-7
TGTGCCAGCAGCTTAGTGCGGGGGGGTGAGCAGTACTTC
CASSLVRGGEQYF
>14|TRBV6-4|NA|TRBD2|TRBJ2-1
TGTGCCAGCAGTGACTCGATTCGGGGGGGGCAAGAGTTCTTC
CASSDSIRGGQEFF
>13|TRBV29-1|NA|NA|TRBJ2-5
TGCAGCGTTCGGTCTAGCGTGCAAGAGACCCAGTACTTC
CSVRSSVQETQYF
>17|TRBV9|NA|TRBD2|TRBJ2-1
TGTGCCAGCTCCATCGGCCGGCTAGCGGGGGGGACGAATGAGCAGTTCTTC
CASSIGRLAGGTNEQFF
>15|TRBV30|NA|TRBD2|TRBJ2-5
TGTGCCTGGAGTGTAGGTCGGGGGGGCCGGGAGACCCAGTACTTC
CAWSVGRGGRETQYF
>13|TRBV10-3|once|NA|TRBJ1-1
TGTGCCATCCAGCCAATGCCGGACACTGAAGCTTTCTTT
CAIQPMPDTEAFF
>13|TRBV4-1|NA|NA|TRBJ1-1
TGCGCCAGCAGCCAGAGGAGGGGCACTGAAGCTTTCTTT
CASSQRRGTEAFF
>13|TRBV5-1|NA|TRBD2|TRBJ2-1
TGCGCCAGCAGCTCTAGCGGATACAATGAGCAGTTCTTC
CASSSSGYNEQFF
>15|TRBV19|NA|TRBD2|TRBJ2-7
TGTGCCAGTAGTATCCTCCTAGCGGGGGAAAGCGAGCAGTACTTC
CASSILLAGESEQYF
>15|TRBV19|NA|NA|TRBJ1-1
TGTGCCAGTAGTATTGATAGACCGGGCCAGATTGAAGCTTTCTTT
CASSIDRPGQIEAFF
>14|TRBV5-1|NA|TRBD1|TRBJ1-1
TGCGCCAGCAGCCTAGGGGGCGAGAACACTGAAGCTTTCTTT
CASSLGGENTEAFF
>14|TRBV6-2/TRBV6-3|NA|TRBD1|TRBJ2-5
TGTGCCAGCAGCCGACGCGCAGGGGGAGAGACCCAGTACTTC
CASSRRAGGETQYF
>15|TRBV6-2/TRBV6-3|NA|TRBD2|TRBJ2-7
TGTGCCAGCAGTTATGGCGCGGGGGGGCAGAACGAGCAGTACTTC
CASSYGAGGQNEQYF
>15|TRBV24-1|NA|NA|TRBJ2-5
TGTGCCACCAGTGATTCTCAGGGGGGGCTAGAGACCCAGTACTTC
CATSDSQGGLETQYF
>13|TRBV7-9|few|NA|TRBJ1-2
TGTGCCAGCAGCTTGGCCCAGGGCCCTGGCTACACCTTC
CASSLAQGPGYTF
>15|TRBV4-1|NA|NA|TRBJ1-1
TGCGCCAGCAGCCAGGAGTGGGGTGGGGGCACTGAAGCTTTCTTT
CASSQEWGGGTEAFF
>12|TRBV28|NA|NA|TRBJ2-1
TGTGCCAGCAGTTTATCACACAATGAGCAGTTCTTC
CASSLSHNEQFF
>14|TRBV19|few|NA|TRBJ1-6
TGTGCCAGTAGTACGCAATTGTATAATTCACCCCTCCACTTT
CASSTQLYNSPLHF
>12|TRBV6-5|NA|NA|TRBJ1-3
TGTGTTAGTGGGGGTTCTGGAAACACCATATATTTT
CVSGGSGNTIYF
>13|TRBV19|NA|NA|TRBJ1-1
TGTGCCAGTAGTATGGCCCGTGACACTGAAGCTTTCTTT
CASSMARDTEAFF
>14|TRBV7-2|NA|TRBD1|TRBJ2-7
TGTGCCAGCAGTGACAGGGGGTACTCCTACGAGCAGTACTTC
CASSDRGYSYEQYF
>12|TRBV6-6|NA|TRBD1|TRBJ2-1
TGTGCCAGCAGTAACAGGGGAAATGAGCAGTTCTTC
CASSNRGNEQFF
>18|TRBV30|NA|TRBD2|TRBJ2-3
TGTGCCTGCGAAGGACTAGCGGGGGAGCCGACAATTACAGATACGCAGTATTTT
CACEGLAGEPTITDTQYF
>14|TRBV19|NA|TRBD1|TRBJ1-6
TGTGCCAGTAGTGGGGACAGCTATAATTCACCCCTCCACTTT
CASSGDSYNSPLHF
>14|TRBV18|NA|TRBD1|TRBJ1-2
TGTGCCAGCTCACCAGGACAGGGATTCTATGGCTACACCTTC
CASSPGQGFYGYTF
>12|TRBV30|NA|NA|TRBJ2-7
TGTGCCTGGCAACCGCAGGACTACGAGCAGTACTTC
CAWQPQDYEQYF
>14|TRBV7-8|once|NA|TRBJ2-3
TGTGCCAGCAGCTTCGTGGGGCGCCCAGATACGCAGTATTTT
CASSFVGRPDTQYF
>16|TRBV5-1|NA|NA|TRBJ2-3
TGCGCCAGCAGCTTGGCAGGGGCGGCTAGCACAGATACGCAGTATTTT
CASSLAGAASTDTQYF
>13|TRBV19|NA|NA|TRBJ1-5
TGTGCCAGTAGTATCCCTAGCAATCAGCCCCAGCATTTT
CASSIPSNQPQHF
>14|TRBV10-3|once|NA|TRBJ2-3
TGTGCCATTGGTCCGGGGGTGGGCACAGATACGCAGTATTTT
CAIGPGVGTDTQYF
>16|TRBV18|NA|NA|TRBJ1-4
TGTGCCAGCTCACCCCCCGTCGGAGCAGTCAATGAAAAACTGTTTTTT
CASSPPVGAVNEKLFF